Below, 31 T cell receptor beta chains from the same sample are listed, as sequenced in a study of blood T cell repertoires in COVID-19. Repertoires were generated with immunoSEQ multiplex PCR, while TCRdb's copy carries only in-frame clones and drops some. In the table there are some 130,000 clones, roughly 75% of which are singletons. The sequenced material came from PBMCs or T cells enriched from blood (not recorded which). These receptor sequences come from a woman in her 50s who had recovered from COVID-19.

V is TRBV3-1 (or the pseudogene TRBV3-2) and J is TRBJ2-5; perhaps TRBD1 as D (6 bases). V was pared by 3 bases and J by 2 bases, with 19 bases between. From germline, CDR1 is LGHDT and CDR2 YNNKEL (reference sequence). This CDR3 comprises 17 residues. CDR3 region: CASSHKGGQRFQETQYF. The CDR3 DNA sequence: TGTGCCAGCAGCCATAAAGGGGGACAACGCTTTCAAGAGACCCAGTACTTC.

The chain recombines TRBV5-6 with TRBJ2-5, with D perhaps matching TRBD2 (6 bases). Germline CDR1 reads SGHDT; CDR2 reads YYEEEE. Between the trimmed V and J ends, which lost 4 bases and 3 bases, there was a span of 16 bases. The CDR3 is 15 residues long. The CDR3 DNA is TGTGCCAGCAGCGCGGACTATGGGGGGAAAGAGACCCAGTACTTC. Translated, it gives CASSADYGGKETQYF.

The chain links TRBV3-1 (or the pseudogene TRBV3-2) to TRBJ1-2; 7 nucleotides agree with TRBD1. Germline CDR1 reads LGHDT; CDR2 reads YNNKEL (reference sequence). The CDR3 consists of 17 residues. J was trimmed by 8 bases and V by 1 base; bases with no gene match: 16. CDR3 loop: CASSQGTGSTSFRGYTF. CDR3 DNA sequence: TGTGCCAGCAGCCAAGGGACAGGCTCCACGAGCTTTCGGGGCTACACCTTC.

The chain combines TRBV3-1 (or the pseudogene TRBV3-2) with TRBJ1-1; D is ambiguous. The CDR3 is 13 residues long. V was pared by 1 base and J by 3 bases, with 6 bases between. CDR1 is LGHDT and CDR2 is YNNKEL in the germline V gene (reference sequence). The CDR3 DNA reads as TGTGCCAGCAGCCAAGTCGGGGACACTGAAGCTTTCTTT. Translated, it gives CASSQVGDTEAFF.

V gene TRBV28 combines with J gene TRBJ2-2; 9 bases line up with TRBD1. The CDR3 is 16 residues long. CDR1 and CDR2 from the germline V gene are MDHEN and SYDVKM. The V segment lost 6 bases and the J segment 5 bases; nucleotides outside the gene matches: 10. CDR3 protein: CASSNLRTGETGELFF. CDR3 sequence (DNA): TGTGCCAGCAGCAATCTGAGGACAGGGGAAACCGGGGAGCTGTTTTTT.

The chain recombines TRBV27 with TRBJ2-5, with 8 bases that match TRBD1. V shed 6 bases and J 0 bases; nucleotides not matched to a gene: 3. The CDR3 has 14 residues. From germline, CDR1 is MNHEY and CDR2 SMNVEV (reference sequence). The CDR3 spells CASSRDRYQETQYF. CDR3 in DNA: TGTGCCAGCAGCCGGGACAGGTACCAAGAGACCCAGTACTTC.

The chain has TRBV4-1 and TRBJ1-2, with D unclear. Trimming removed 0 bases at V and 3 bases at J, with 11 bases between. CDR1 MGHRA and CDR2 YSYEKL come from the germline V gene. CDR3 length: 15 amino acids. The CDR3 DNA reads TGCGCCAGCAGCCAAGAAAGAACAGACGACTATGGCTACACCTTC. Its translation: CASSQERTDDYGYTF.

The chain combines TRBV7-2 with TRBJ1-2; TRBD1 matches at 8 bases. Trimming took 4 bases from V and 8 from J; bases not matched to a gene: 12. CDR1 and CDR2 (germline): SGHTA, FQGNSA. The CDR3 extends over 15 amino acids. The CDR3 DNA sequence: TGTGCCAGCAGCTCCACTACCGGGACAGGAGAAGGCTACACCTTC. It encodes CASSSTTGTGEGYTF.

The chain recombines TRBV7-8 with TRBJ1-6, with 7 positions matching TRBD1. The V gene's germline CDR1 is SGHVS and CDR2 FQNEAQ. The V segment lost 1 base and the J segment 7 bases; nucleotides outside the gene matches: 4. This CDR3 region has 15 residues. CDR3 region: CASSLEGQQNSPLHF. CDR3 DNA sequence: TGTGCCAGCAGCTTAGAGGGACAGCAAAATTCACCCCTCCACTTT. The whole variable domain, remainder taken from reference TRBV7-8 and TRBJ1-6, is GAGVSQSPRYKVAKRGQDVALRCDPISGHVSLFWYQQALGQGPEFLTYFQNEAQLDKSGLPSDRFFAERPEGSVSTLKIQRTQQEDSAVYLCASSLEGQQNSPLHFGNGTRLTVT.

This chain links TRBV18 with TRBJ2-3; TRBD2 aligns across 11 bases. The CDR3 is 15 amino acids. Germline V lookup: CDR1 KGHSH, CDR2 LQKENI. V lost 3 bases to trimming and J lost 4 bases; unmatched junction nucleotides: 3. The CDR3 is CASSPPLAGADTQYF. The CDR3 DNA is TGTGCCAGCTCACCCCCACTAGCGGGGGCAGATACGCAGTATTTT.

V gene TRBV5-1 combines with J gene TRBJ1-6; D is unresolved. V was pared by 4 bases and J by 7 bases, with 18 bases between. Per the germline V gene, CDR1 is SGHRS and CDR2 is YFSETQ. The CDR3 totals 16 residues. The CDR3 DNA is TGCGCCAGCAGCGATGGGCAGCCCCTCCTGAATTCACCCCTCCACTTT. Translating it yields CASSDGQPLLNSPLHF.

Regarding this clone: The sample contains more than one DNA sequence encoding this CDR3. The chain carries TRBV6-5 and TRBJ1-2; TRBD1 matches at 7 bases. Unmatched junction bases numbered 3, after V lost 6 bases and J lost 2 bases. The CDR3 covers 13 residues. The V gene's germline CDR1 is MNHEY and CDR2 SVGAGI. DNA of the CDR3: TGTGCCAGCAGAACAGGGGACAACTATGGCTACACCTTC. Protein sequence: CASRTGDNYGYTF.

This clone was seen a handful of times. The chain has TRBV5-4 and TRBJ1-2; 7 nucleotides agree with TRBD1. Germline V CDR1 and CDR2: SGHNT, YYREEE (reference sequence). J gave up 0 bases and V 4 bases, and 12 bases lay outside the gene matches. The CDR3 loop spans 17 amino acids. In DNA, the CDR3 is TGTGCCAGCAGCCCCGGAGGGGGCGGTACCTCTAACTATGGCTACACCTTC. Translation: CASSPGGGGTSNYGYTF.

The DNA of the CDR3 is TGTGCCAGCAGTTCCGGGTACGAGGAGCTGTTTTTT. Its protein product is CASSSGYEELFF. The gene calls are TRBV28 and TRBJ2-2; D gene unclear. The CDR3 consists of 12 residues. From germline, CDR1 is MDHEN and CDR2 SYDVKM. V was cut by 4 bases and J by 10 bases, with 10 bases left in between.

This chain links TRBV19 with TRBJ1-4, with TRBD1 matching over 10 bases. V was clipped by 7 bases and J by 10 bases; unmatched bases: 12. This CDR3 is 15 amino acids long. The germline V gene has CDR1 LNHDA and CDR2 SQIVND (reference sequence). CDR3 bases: TGTGCCAGTACCGACAGGGGGCGAAGCGCGGGAAAACTGTTTTTT. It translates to CASTDRGRSAGKLFF. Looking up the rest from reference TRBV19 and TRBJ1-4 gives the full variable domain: DGGITQSPKYLFRKEGQNVTLSCEQNLNHDAMYWYRQDPGQGLRLIYYSQIVNDFQKGDIAEGYSVSREKKESFPLTVTSAQKNPTAFYLCASTDRGRSAGKLFFGSGTQLSVL.

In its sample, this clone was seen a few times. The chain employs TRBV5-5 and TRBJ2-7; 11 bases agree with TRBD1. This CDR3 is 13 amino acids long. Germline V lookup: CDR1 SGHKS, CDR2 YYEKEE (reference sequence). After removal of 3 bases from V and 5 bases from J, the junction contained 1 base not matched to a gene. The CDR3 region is CASSWTGGDEQYF. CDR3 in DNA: TGTGCCAGCAGCTGGACAGGGGGCGACGAGCAGTACTTC.

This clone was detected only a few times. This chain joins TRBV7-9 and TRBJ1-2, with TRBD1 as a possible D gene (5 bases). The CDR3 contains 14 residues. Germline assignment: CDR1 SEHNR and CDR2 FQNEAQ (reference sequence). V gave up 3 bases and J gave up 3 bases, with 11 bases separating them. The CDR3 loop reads CASSFSGGDYGYTF. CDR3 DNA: TGTGCCAGCAGCTTCAGCGGGGGGGACTATGGCTACACCTTC.

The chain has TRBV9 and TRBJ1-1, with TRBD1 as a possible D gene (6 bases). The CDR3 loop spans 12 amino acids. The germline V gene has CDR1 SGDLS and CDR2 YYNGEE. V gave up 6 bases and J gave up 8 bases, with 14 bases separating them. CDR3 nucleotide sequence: TGTGCCAGCACCAGGGGAAGGGGAGAAGCTTTCTTT. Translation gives CASTRGRGEAFF.

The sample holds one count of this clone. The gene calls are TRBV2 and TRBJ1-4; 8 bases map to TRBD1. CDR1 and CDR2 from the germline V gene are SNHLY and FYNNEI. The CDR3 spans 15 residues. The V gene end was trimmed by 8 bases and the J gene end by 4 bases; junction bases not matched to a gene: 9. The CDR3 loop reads CASGRTGPRNEKLFF. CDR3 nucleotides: TGTGCCAGCGGGCGGACAGGGCCACGTAATGAAAAACTGTTTTTT.

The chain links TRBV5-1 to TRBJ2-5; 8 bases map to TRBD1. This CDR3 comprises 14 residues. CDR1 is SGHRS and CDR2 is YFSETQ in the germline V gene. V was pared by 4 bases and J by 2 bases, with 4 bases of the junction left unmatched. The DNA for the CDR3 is TGCGCCAGCAGCACAGGACAGGGACAAGAGACCCAGTACTTC. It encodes CASSTGQGQETQYF.

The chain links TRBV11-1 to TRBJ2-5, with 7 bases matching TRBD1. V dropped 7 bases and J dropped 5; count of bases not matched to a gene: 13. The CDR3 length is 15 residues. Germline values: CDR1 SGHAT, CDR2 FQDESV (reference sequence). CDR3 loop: CASTRQGKEWETQYF. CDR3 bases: TGTGCCAGCACCCGACAGGGTAAAGAGTGGGAGACCCAGTACTTC.

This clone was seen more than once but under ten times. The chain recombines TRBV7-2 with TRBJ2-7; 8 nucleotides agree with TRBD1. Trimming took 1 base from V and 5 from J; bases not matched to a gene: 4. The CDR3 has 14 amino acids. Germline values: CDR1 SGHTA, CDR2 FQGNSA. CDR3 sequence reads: CASSLERTGNEQYF. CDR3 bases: TGTGCCAGCAGCTTAGAACGGACAGGGAACGAGCAGTACTTC. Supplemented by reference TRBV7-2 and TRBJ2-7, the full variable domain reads GAGVSQSPSNKVTEKGKDVELRCDPISGHTALYWYRQSLGQGLEFLIYFQGNSAPDKSGLPSDRFSAERTGGSVSTLTIQRTQQEDSAVYLCASSLERTGNEQYFGPGTRLTVT.

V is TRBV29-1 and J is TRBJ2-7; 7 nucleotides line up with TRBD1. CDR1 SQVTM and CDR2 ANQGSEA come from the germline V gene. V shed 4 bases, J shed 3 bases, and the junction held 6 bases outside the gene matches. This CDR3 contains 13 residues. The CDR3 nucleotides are TGCAGCGTTGGGTACAGGGGAAACTACGAGCAGTACTTC. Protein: CSVGYRGNYEQYF.

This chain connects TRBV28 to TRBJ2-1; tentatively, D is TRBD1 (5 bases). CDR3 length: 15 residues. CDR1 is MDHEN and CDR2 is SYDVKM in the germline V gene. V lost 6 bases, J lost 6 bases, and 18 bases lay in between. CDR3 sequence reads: CASSPPMTVSNEQFF. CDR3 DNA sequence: TGTGCCAGCAGCCCGCCTATGACAGTCTCCAATGAGCAGTTCTTC.

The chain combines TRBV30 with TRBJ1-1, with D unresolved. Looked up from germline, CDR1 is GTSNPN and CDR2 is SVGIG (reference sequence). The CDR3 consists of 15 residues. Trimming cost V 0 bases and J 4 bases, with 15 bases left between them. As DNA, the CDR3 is TGTGCCTGGAGTGTACTACCGGGAAGGTCCACTGAAGCTTTCTTT. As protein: CAWSVLPGRSTEAFF.

DNA of the CDR3: TGTGCCAGCAGCGTGCGGACAGGGGTTGGTTCACCCCTCCACTTT. Translated: CASSVRTGVGSPLHF. The gene calls are TRBV2 and TRBJ1-6; 9 nucleotides agree with TRBD1. The J segment lost 9 bases and the V segment lost 6 bases, leaving 9 bases of the junction unmatched. This CDR3 is built from 15 residues. Germline V CDR1 and CDR2: SNHLY, FYNNEI. The full variable domain, rest sourced from reference TRBV2 and TRBJ1-6, is EPEVTQTPSHQVTQMGQEVILRCVPISNHLYFYWYRQILGQKVEFLVSFYNNEISEKSEIFDDQFSVERPDGSNFTLKIRSTKLEDSAMYFCASSVRTGVGSPLHFGNGTRLTVT.

The CDR3 is CASSFGPGTGGADTQYF. The CDR3 region has the DNA TGTGCCAGCAGCTTTGGGCCCGGGACAGGGGGTGCAGATACGCAGTATTTT. The rearrangement uses TRBV5-4 and TRBJ2-3; 11 nucleotides align to TRBD1. V dropped 2 bases and J dropped 4; count of bases not matched to a gene: 9. The V gene's germline CDR1 is SGHNT and CDR2 YYREEE (reference sequence). This CDR3 has 17 amino acids.

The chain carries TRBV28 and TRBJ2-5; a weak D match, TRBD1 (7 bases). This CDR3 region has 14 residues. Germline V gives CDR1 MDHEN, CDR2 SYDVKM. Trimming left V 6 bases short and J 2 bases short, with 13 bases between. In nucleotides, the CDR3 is TGTGCCAGCAGCCCCTCAGGGGGGCAAGAGACCCAGTACTTC. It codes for CASSPSGGQETQYF.

The CDR3 region has the DNA TGCGCCAGCAGCTTGGGAGCCAGGGCGGACAATGAGCAGTTCTTC. Its translation: CASSLGARADNEQFF. The chain has TRBV5-1 and TRBJ2-1; tentatively, D is TRBD1 (5 bases). Germline CDR1 reads SGHRS; CDR2 reads YFSETQ. V dropped 0 bases and J dropped 5 bases, with 12 bases sitting between them. The CDR3 contains 15 residues.

The CDR3 reads CASSLAASEKLFF. The CDR3 DNA reads as TGTGCCAGCTCACTAGCGGCATCGGAAAAACTGTTTTTT. The gene calls are TRBV18 and TRBJ1-4; D remains unclear. Between the trimmed V and J ends, which lost 4 bases and 8 bases, there was a span of 11 bases. The germline CDR1 and CDR2 sequences are KGHSH and LQKENI. The CDR3 spans 13 residues.

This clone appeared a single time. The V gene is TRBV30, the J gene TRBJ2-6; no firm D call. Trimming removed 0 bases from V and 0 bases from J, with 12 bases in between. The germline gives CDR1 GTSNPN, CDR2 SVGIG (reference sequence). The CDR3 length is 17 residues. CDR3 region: CAWSVFGATSGANVLTF. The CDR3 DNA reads TGTGCCTGGAGTGTATTTGGAGCTACCTCTGGGGCCAACGTCCTGACTTTC.